The 25 T cell receptor beta chains below all came from one sample that was sequenced in a study of PD-1 blockade in classical Hodgkin lymphoma. As to time point: newly diagnosed, previously untreated cHL patient sample. After thawing, PBMCs were subjected to magnetic negative selection to isolate CD8+ T cells. Some clones are missing from TCRdb's copy, which holds only in-frame ones; the method was immunoSEQ multiplex PCR. The sample holds more than 2,000 clones, over 65% seen once. The specimen was CD8+ T cells from blood. The receptor set was obtained from a human donor with classical Hodgkin lymphoma.

The gene calls are TRBV7-9 and TRBJ2-7, with D possibly matching TRBD2 (7 bases). The length of the CDR3 is 11 residues. V lost 5 bases and J lost 6, with 8 bases in between. Looked up from germline, CDR1 is SEHNR and CDR2 is FQNEAQ (reference sequence). DNA of the CDR3: TGTGCCAGCAGCAGGGGGGGCGAGCAGTACTTC. This encodes CASSRGGEQYF.

CDR3 region: CASSTPGENTEAFF. The CDR3, as DNA: TGTGCCAGCAGCACCCCGGGGGAGAACACTGAAGCTTTCTTT. V gene TRBV6-5 combines with J gene TRBJ1-1; D is possibly TRBD1 (5 bases). Germline V gives CDR1 MNHEY, CDR2 SVGAGI. Between the trimmed V and J ends, which lost 6 bases and 1 base, there was a span of 12 bases. CDR3 length: 14 amino acids.

The chain employs TRBV6-1 and TRBJ2-2; a weak D match, TRBD1 (6 bases). The V gene's germline CDR1 is MNHNS and CDR2 SASEGT. This CDR3 spans 15 amino acids. V was shortened by 2 bases and J by 7 bases, with 14 bases between the two germline ends. For the CDR3, the DNA is TGTGCCAGCAGTGAAAAGGCAGGGGCGGGCGGGGAGCTGTTTTTT. This encodes CASSEKAGAGGELFF.

This clone is categorized as hyperexpanded. This chain uses TRBV7-8 with TRBJ1-2; D is unclear. The CDR3 consists of 15 residues. CDR1 and CDR2 from the germline V gene are SGHVS and FQNEAQ. V was trimmed by 5 bases and J by 0 bases, leaving 13 bases between them. In DNA, the CDR3 is TGTGCCAGCAGCCTAACCCGGACGGCTAACTATGGCTACACCTTC. This translates into CASSLTRTANYGYTF.

The chain recombines TRBV5-3 with TRBJ1-6; no firm D call. TRBV5-3 is classed as an ORF, of uncertain function. This CDR3 region has 17 residues. Trimming took 3 bases from V and 6 from J, leaving 19 bases between them. CDR3 nucleotides: TGTGCCAGAAGCTCCCGGAATATGATCGTGCGTAATTCACCCCTCCACTTT. Its protein product is CARSSRNMIVRNSPLHF.

The sample holds one count of this clone. This chain connects TRBV4-1 to TRBJ1-3, with D hard to call. Germline V gene sequence: CDR1 MGHRA, CDR2 YSYEKL. The CDR3 runs 16 residues. Between the trimmed V and J ends, which lost 0 bases and 0 bases, there was a span of 9 bases. The CDR3 DNA reads TGCGCCAGCAGCCAAGATCCCATGCACTCTGGAAACACCATATATTTT. This sequence encodes CASSQDPMHSGNTIYF.

Comments on this clone: Distinct nucleotide sequences in the sample also encode this CDR3. This sequence joins TRBV5-1 and TRBJ1-4; D not certain. The CDR3 is 15 residues long. The germline gives CDR1 SGHRS, CDR2 YFSETQ. With 0 bases removed from V and 2 bases from J, the gap between germline ends came to 8 bases. This chain's CDR3 is CASSLVGSTNEKLFF. The CDR3 nucleotides read TGCGCCAGCAGCTTGGTTGGCAGCACTAATGAAAAACTGTTTTTT.

The rearrangement uses TRBV5-4 and TRBJ1-5; D call uncertain. This CDR3 comprises 15 residues. Germline-derived CDR1 and CDR2 are SGHNT and YYREEE (reference sequence). V gave up 8 bases and J gave up 6 bases, with 21 bases separating them. CDR3 region: CARCFLGESSQPQHF. CDR3 sequence (DNA): TGTGCCAGGTGCTTTTTAGGAGAATCGAGTCAGCCCCAGCATTTT.

The V gene is TRBV5-6, the J gene TRBJ2-7; 9 nucleotides line up with TRBD1. Germline assignment: CDR1 SGHDT and CDR2 YYEEEE. V shed 5 bases, J shed 4 bases, and the junction held 7 bases outside the gene matches. CDR3 length: 14 residues. The CDR3 bases are TGTGCCAGCAGTAGAACAGGGGGCATATACGAGCAGTACTTC. Translation: CASSRTGGIYEQYF.

The J gene is TRBJ1-2, the V gene TRBV11-2, with D hard to call. The V and J ends lost 5 bases and 8 bases respectively, with 21 bases between them. The CDR3 loop spans 15 amino acids. Germline CDR1 SGHAT, CDR2 FQNNGV. This CDR3 is CASSLGYNIPLGYTF. CDR3 DNA sequence: TGTGCCAGCAGCCTAGGGTATAACATCCCTCTAGGCTACACCTTC. Drawing the rest from reference TRBV11-2 and TRBJ1-2, the complete variable domain is EAGVAQSPRYKIIEKRQSVAFWCNPISGHATLYWYQQILGQGPKLLIQFQNNGVVDDSQLPKDRFSAERLKGVDSTLKIQPAKLEDSAVYLCASSLGYNIPLGYTFGSGTRLTVV.

The chain couples TRBV7-3 to TRBJ2-1, with 10 bases identical to TRBD1. The CDR3 has 14 residues. Looked up from germline, CDR1 is SGHTA and CDR2 is FQGTGA. The V and J ends lost 1 base and 14 bases, in that order; junction bases with no gene match: 8. The CDR3 DNA reads as TGTGCCAGCAGCTTAATAGGGACAGGGGAAAATAAGTTCTTC. Its translation: CASSLIGTGENKFF.

The chain employs TRBV2 and TRBJ1-2, with D unresolved. The CDR3 has 13 amino acids. Germline CDR1 is SNHLY and CDR2 is FYNNEI. With 4 bases removed from V and 4 bases from J, the gap between germline ends came to 10 bases. The CDR3 DNA is TGTGCCAGCAGTGGCGGTCAGGTCTATGGCTACACCTTC. This encodes CASSGGQVYGYTF.

The rearrangement links TRBV6-1 to TRBJ1-1, with D perhaps matching TRBD1 (5 bases). Germline V CDR1 and CDR2: MNHNS, SASEGT. The V end was cut by 2 bases, the J end by 5 bases, with 15 bases between. This CDR3 is 15 amino acids long. CDR3 residues: CASSEFVGEWTEAFF. CDR3 coding DNA: TGTGCCAGCAGTGAATTCGTAGGGGAGTGGACTGAAGCTTTCTTT.

This chain links TRBV2 with TRBJ2-1; 7 positions match TRBD2. Germline-derived CDR1 and CDR2 are SNHLY and FYNNEI. V gave up 7 bases and J gave up 4 bases; unmatched junction bases: 10. This CDR3 comprises 15 residues. The CDR3 reads CASIDPASGYNEQFF. For the CDR3, the DNA is TGTGCCAGCATCGACCCGGCTAGCGGATACAATGAGCAGTTCTTC. The variable domain in full, completed from reference TRBV2 and TRBJ2-1, reads EPEVTQTPSHQVTQMGQEVILRCVPISNHLYFYWYRQILGQKVEFLVSFYNNEISEKSEIFDDQFSVERPDGSNFTLKIRSTKLEDSAMYFCASIDPASGYNEQFFGPGTRLTVL.

This clone appeared a single time. This chain links TRBV5-8 with TRBJ1-2; unclear D gene. The CDR3 loop spans 14 amino acids. V dropped 0 bases and J dropped 4 bases, with 10 bases sitting between them. Germline V gene lookup returns CDR1 SGHTS and CDR2 YDEGEE. CDR3 coding DNA: TGTGCCAGCAGCTTGGGGCAGATAATCTATGGCTACACCTTC. This translates into CASSLGQIIYGYTF.

The chain combines TRBV29-1 with TRBJ2-1, with TRBD2 matching over 13 bases. This CDR3 has 12 residues. Germline V gives CDR1 SQVTM, CDR2 ANQGSEA. The CDR3 sequence: CSGLAGVNEQFF. Written as DNA, the CDR3 is TGCAGTGGACTAGCGGGAGTCAATGAGCAGTTCTTC.

The V gene is TRBV11-2, the J gene TRBJ2-1; D is perhaps TRBD2 (6 bases). CDR1 is SGHAT and CDR2 is FQNNGV in the germline V gene. The CDR3 consists of 12 residues. Trimming stripped 2 bases from V and 9 bases from J, with 8 bases between. The CDR3 bases are TGTGCCAGCAGCTTACTTAGCGGTGAGCAGTTCTTC. This gives the protein CASSLLSGEQFF.

The chain joins TRBV5-4 to TRBJ2-1; D might be TRBD1 (6 bases). The CDR3 extends over 13 amino acids. The germline gives CDR1 SGHNT, CDR2 YYREEE (reference sequence). Trimming took off 4 bases at V and 7 bases at J, with 12 bases between the two ends. The CDR3: CASSLGARNEQFF. CDR3 in DNA: TGTGCCAGCAGCCTGGGGGCTCGGAATGAGCAGTTCTTC.

J is TRBJ2-1 and V is TRBV7-8, with 9 bases that match TRBD2. V gave up 5 bases and J gave up 3 bases; unmatched junction bases: 2. CDR1 is SGHVS and CDR2 is FQNEAQ in the germline V gene. The CDR3 has 14 amino acids. The CDR3 DNA is TGTGCCAGCAGCCTTAGCGGGGGCTACAATGAGCAGTTCTTC. Protein sequence: CASSLSGGYNEQFF.

This chain links TRBV2 with TRBJ1-2, with D possibly matching TRBD1 (6 bases). Germline loops: CDR1 SNHLY, CDR2 FYNNEI. Trimming stripped 7 bases from V and 1 base from J, with 10 bases between. This CDR3 is 13 amino acids long. The CDR3 reads CASIMDSNYGYTF. Here the CDR3 DNA reads TGTGCCAGCATTATGGACAGTAACTATGGCTACACCTTC.

The J gene is TRBJ2-3, the V gene TRBV7-9; 9 bases are shared with TRBD2. The germline gives CDR1 SEHNR, CDR2 FQNEAQ (reference sequence). The CDR3 loop spans 15 amino acids. J was trimmed by 0 bases and V by 5 bases; bases with no gene match: 3. The CDR3 is CASSPSGGSTDTQYF. CDR3 sequence (DNA): TGTGCCAGCAGCCCGAGCGGGGGGAGCACAGATACGCAGTATTTT. Based on the CDR3 plus reference TRBV7-9 and TRBJ2-3, the full variable domain is DTGVSQNPRHKITKRGQNVTFRCDPISEHNRLYWYRQTLGQGPEFLTYFQNEAQLEKSRLLSDRFSAERPKGSFSTLEIQRTEQGDSAMYLCASSPSGGSTDTQYFGPGTRLTVL.

The chain joins TRBV15 to TRBJ2-3; D may be TRBD2 (6 bases). CDR1 is LNHNV, CDR2 YYDKDF, per germline (reference sequence). The CDR3 is 16 residues long. V lost 1 base, J lost 1 base, and 12 bases lay in between. CDR3 nucleotides: TGTGCCACCAGCAGAGTGGCGGGGCGGGGCACAGATACGCAGTATTTT. Its translation is CATSRVAGRGTDTQYF.

The chain is built from TRBV30 and TRBJ1-2; possibly TRBD1 for D (6 bases). Germline CDR1 is GTSNPN and CDR2 is SVGIG (reference sequence). The V end was cut by 4 bases, the J end by 8 bases, with 14 bases between. There are 12 residues in the CDR3. CDR3: CAWTVTGSGYTF. CDR3 nucleotide sequence: TGTGCCTGGACCGTAACAGGGAGCGGCTACACCTTC. Together with reference TRBV30 and TRBJ1-2, the CDR3 gives the full variable domain: SQTIHQWPATLVQPVGSPLSLECTVEGTSNPNLYWYRQAAGRGLQLLFYSVGIGQISSEVPQNLSASRPQDRQFILSSKKLLLSDSGFYLCAWTVTGSGYTFGSGTRLTVV.

The CDR3 DNA sequence: TGTGCCAGCTGGGACAGGGGCTATGGCTACACCTTC. As protein: CASWDRGYGYTF. The chain couples TRBV6-1 to TRBJ1-2, with 10 bases fitting TRBD1. In germline, CDR1 is MNHNS, CDR2 SASEGT. V shed 8 bases, J shed 4 bases, and the junction held 1 base outside the gene matches. The CDR3 spans 12 residues.

This clone was seen only once. The chain links TRBV18 to TRBJ2-3; no clear D. The CDR3 contains 15 residues. The germline V and J ends were trimmed by 0 bases and 2 bases, with 9 bases remaining between them. Germline CDR1 KGHSH, CDR2 LQKENI. CDR3 in amino acids: CASSPPATFTDTQYF. The CDR3 DNA reads as TGTGCCAGCTCACCACCGGCTACTTTCACAGATACGCAGTATTTT.